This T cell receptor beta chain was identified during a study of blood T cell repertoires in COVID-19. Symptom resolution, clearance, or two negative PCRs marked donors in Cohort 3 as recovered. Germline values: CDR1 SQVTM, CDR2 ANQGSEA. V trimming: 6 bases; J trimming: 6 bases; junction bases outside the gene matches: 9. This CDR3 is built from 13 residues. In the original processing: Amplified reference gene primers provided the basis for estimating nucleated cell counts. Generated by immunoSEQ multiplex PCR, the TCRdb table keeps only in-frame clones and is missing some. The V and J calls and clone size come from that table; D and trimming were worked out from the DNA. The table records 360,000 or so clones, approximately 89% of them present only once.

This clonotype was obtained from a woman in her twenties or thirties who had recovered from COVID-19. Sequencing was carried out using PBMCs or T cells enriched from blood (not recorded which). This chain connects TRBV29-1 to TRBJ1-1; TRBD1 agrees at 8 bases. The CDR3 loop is CSVQTGVVPEAFF. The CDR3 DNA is TGCAGCGTCCAGACAGGGGTTGTCCCTGAAGCTTTCTTT.